The 26 T cell receptor beta chains below come from one sample, sequenced in a study of shared clonotypes between healthy human individuals. The assay was immunoSEQ multiplex PCR, and TCRdb's table has in-frame clones only and misses some. The sample carries about 710,000 clones, approximately 73% recorded once. Sample: memory CD4+ T cells sorted from blood. The sample's subset: CD45RA-negative fraction. These receptors were taken from a young woman in good health.

The J gene is TRBJ2-1, the V gene TRBV28; D is possibly TRBD1 or TRBD2 (5 bases each). Germline lookup yields CDR1 MDHEN and CDR2 SYDVKM. The CDR3 extends over 15 amino acids. Deletions cut 5 bases from V and 8 bases from J, with 19 bases between. Written as DNA, the CDR3 is TGTGCCAGCAGTACCGGGACGGTAGAGGTCCATGAGCAGTTCTTC. Its protein is CASSTGTVEVHEQFF.

This clone was observed many times. Other DNA sequences of this sample code for an identical CDR3. The rearrangement links TRBV19 to TRBJ2-2, with D uncertain. The CDR3 spans 14 residues. V was pared by 0 bases and J by 3 bases, with 5 bases between. The germline V gene has CDR1 LNHDA and CDR2 SQIVND (reference sequence). The chain's CDR3 is CASSIDGYTGELFF. Here the CDR3 DNA reads TGTGCCAGTAGTATAGATGGCTACACCGGGGAGCTGTTTTTT.

Of note for this clone: Other DNA sequences in this specimen translate into the identical CDR3. The chain uses TRBV7-9 and TRBJ2-5; D call uncertain. The CDR3 is 12 residues long. Germline loops: CDR1 SEHNR, CDR2 FQNEAQ (reference sequence). V was clipped by 3 bases and J by 2 bases, with 4 bases between them. The DNA of the CDR3 is TGTGCCAGCAGCTTCCTGCAAGAGACCCAGTACTTC. This sequence encodes CASSFLQETQYF.

This chain joins TRBV2 and TRBJ1-4; a weak D match, TRBD1 (5 bases). Germline CDR1 is SNHLY and CDR2 is FYNNEI. Trimming took off 1 base at V and 12 bases at J, with 18 bases between the two ends. The CDR3 loop spans 15 amino acids. In DNA form, the CDR3 reads TGTGCCAGCAGTGAAGTCCAGGGAGGCAACGGGGAACTGTTTTTT. This gives the protein CASSEVQGGNGELFF.

The V call is TRBV19, the J call TRBJ2-7; the match to TRBD2 covers 7 bases. Germline CDR1 LNHDA, CDR2 SQIVND (reference sequence). This CDR3 is built from 14 residues. V lost 5 bases to trimming and J lost 5 bases; unmatched junction nucleotides: 9. Here the CDR3 reads CASSFAGVRDEQYF. CDR3 nucleotides: TGTGCCAGTAGTTTCGCGGGAGTGCGTGACGAGCAGTACTTC.

This clone has a handful of counts. This chain links TRBV28 with TRBJ2-1; either TRBD1 or TRBD2 may fit D (6 bases each). V was pared by 3 bases and J by 0 bases, with 18 bases between. The length of the CDR3 is 18 residues. Germline CDR1 reads MDHEN; CDR2 reads SYDVKM. The CDR3 loop reads CASSLIGGPIPSYNEQFF. DNA of the CDR3: TGTGCCAGCAGTTTGATTGGGGGGCCCATACCCTCCTACAATGAGCAGTTCTTC.

This chain links TRBV28 with TRBJ1-1; 7 bases agree with TRBD1. Germline V CDR1 and CDR2: MDHEN, SYDVKM. CDR3 size: 14 residues. J lost 6 bases, V lost 7 bases, and 11 bases had no gene match. For the CDR3, the DNA is TGTGCCAGCATCATACTAGGGGGCAGAGCTGAAGCTTTCTTT. It yields the protein CASIILGGRAEAFF.

This chain uses TRBV5-1 with TRBJ1-5; D is unresolved. CDR3 length: 15 amino acids. Trimming cost V 0 bases and J 3 bases, with 10 bases left between them. CDR1 SGHRS and CDR2 YFSETQ come from the germline V gene. The CDR3 region has the DNA TGCGCCAGCAGCTTGGAAGGGCAGAACAATCAGCCCCAGCATTTT. Encoded protein: CASSLEGQNNQPQHF.

CDR3 amino acids: CASRVDTTNEQFF. In DNA form, the CDR3 reads TGTGCCAGCAGGGTAGACACGACCAATGAGCAGTTCTTC. The chain joins TRBV6-1 to TRBJ2-1; D ambiguous. The CDR3 is 13 amino acids. Germline V lookup: CDR1 MNHNS, CDR2 SASEGT. V gave up 6 bases and J gave up 6 bases, with 12 bases separating them.

The rearrangement links TRBV19 to TRBJ2-7, with D perhaps TRBD1 (7 bases). V lost 0 bases and J 3 bases, leaving 24 bases between the germline ends. CDR3 size: 19 residues. The germline CDR1 and CDR2 sequences are LNHDA and SQIVND (reference sequence). CDR3 DNA sequence: TGTGCCAGTAGTATAGATGGACAGGTGGGTTTCGCGGGATTCTACGAGCAGTACTTC. This gives the protein CASSIDGQVGFAGFYEQYF. Looking up the rest from reference TRBV19 and TRBJ2-7 gives the full variable domain: DGGITQSPKYLFRKEGQNVTLSCEQNLNHDAMYWYRQDPGQGLRLIYYSQIVNDFQKGDIAEGYSVSREKKESFPLTVTSAQKNPTAFYLCASSIDGQVGFAGFYEQYFGPGTRLTVT.

This chain joins TRBV2 and TRBJ2-6; no firm D call. The CDR3 covers 16 residues. CDR1 SNHLY and CDR2 FYNNEI come from the germline V gene. Trimming removed 3 bases at V and 0 bases at J, with 9 bases between. Here the CDR3 DNA reads TGTGCCAGCAGTGATTTAGACTTCTCTGGGGCCAACGTCCTGACTTTC. It translates to CASSDLDFSGANVLTF.

CDR3 residues: CASSLALSPSTDTQYF. In nucleotides, the CDR3 is TGCGCCAGCAGCTTGGCCCTCAGTCCCAGCACAGATACGCAGTATTTT. The chain links TRBV5-1 to TRBJ2-3; D gene uncertain. The V end lost 0 bases, the J end lost 0 bases, and 11 bases lay between the germline ends. This CDR3 is 16 amino acids long. The germline V gene has CDR1 SGHRS and CDR2 YFSETQ. Filled out from reference TRBV5-1 and TRBJ2-3, the complete variable domain reads KAGVTQTPRYLIKTRGQQVTLSCSPISGHRSVSWYQQTPGQGLQFLFEYFSETQRNKGNFPGRFSGRQFSNSRSEMNVSTLELGDSALYLCASSLALSPSTDTQYFGPGTRLTVL.

This CDR3 reads CASSRAQGEGNEKLFF. In DNA, the CDR3 is TGTGCCAGCAGCCGCGCGCAGGGGGAGGGTAATGAAAAACTGTTTTTT. The V and J genes are TRBV4-2 and TRBJ1-4; TRBD1 matches at 7 bases. CDR1 is LGHNA, CDR2 YNFKEQ, per germline. The CDR3 has 16 amino acids. J lost 4 bases, V lost 4 bases, and 9 bases had no gene match.

The DNA of the CDR3 is TGTGCCAGCAGTGAATTCGGGACTGGCTATGGCTACACCTTC. This translates into CASSEFGTGYGYTF. The chain combines TRBV25-1 with TRBJ1-2, with D possibly being TRBD1 (5 bases). Germline CDR1 and CDR2: MGHDK and SYGVNS. The CDR3 consists of 14 residues. V was trimmed by 1 base and J by 4 bases, leaving 10 bases between them.

V is TRBV15 and J is TRBJ2-7, with TRBD1 as a possible D gene (5 bases). CDR1 is LNHNV, CDR2 YYDKDF, per germline (reference sequence). The CDR3 is 14 residues long. V was pared by 0 bases and J by 2 bases, with 8 bases between. The CDR3 here is CATSRDGATYEQYF. Written as DNA, the CDR3 is TGTGCCACCAGCAGAGATGGGGCAACCTACGAGCAGTACTTC.

A single count supports this clone. This rearrangement joins TRBV6-5 to TRBJ2-7, with D possibly TRBD2 on 6 matching bases. Germline V gives CDR1 MNHEY, CDR2 SVGAGI. V lost 6 bases and J 3 bases, leaving 18 bases between the germline ends. The CDR3 is made up of 15 amino acids. CDR3 DNA: TGTGCCAGCAGCCCCTATGGGGGGACGGACTACGAGCAGTACTTC. It codes for CASSPYGGTDYEQYF.

The chain links TRBV28 to TRBJ1-5; unclear D gene. V was cut by 2 bases and J by 2 bases, with 10 bases left in between. CDR3 size: 15 residues. Germline CDR1 and CDR2: MDHEN and SYDVKM. CDR3 in DNA: TGTGCCAGCAGTTTACCGGGCCGTGGCAATCAGCCCCAGCATTTT. Its translation: CASSLPGRGNQPQHF.

V usage is TRBV4-2 and J usage is TRBJ2-7; 7 nucleotides line up with TRBD1. CDR1 and CDR2 from the germline V gene are LGHNA and YNFKEQ. V shed 0 bases and J 3 bases; nucleotides not matched to a gene: 11. This CDR3 comprises 17 residues. CDR3 DNA sequence: TGTGCCAGCAGCCAAGAAGCCCGGGACAGAGTACACTACGAGCAGTACTTC. This sequence encodes CASSQEARDRVHYEQYF.

CDR3 nucleotide sequence: TGTGCCAGCAGCTTAAGGCGGCTAGCGGGTTACGAGCAGTACTTC. It translates to CASSLRRLAGYEQYF. The chain employs TRBV11-2 and TRBJ2-7, with TRBD2 matching 8 bases. With 2 bases clipped from V and 4 bases from J, the junction kept 7 bases outside the gene matches. The CDR3 length is 15 residues. The V gene's germline CDR1 is SGHAT and CDR2 FQNNGV.

With respect to this clone: A much larger clone differs from this one at a single base, so this may be a read error. Other DNA sequences within the sample encode an identical CDR3. J is TRBJ2-3 and V is TRBV7-9, with 8 bases identical to TRBD1. V shed 3 bases, J shed 3 bases, and the junction held 2 bases outside the gene matches. The CDR3 is 14 residues long. Germline loops: CDR1 SEHNR, CDR2 FQNEAQ (reference sequence). CDR3 sequence: CASSFGQGTDTQYF. In DNA form, the CDR3 reads TGTGCCAGCAGCTTTGGACAGGGAACAGATACGCAGTATTTT.

As to this clone: Given a much more abundant clone one base away, this may be a read error. The chain has TRBV2 and TRBJ2-1; TRBD1 matches at 11 bases. Germline V lookup: CDR1 SNHLY, CDR2 FYNNEI. This CDR3 contains 15 residues. J was trimmed by 3 bases and V by 3 bases; bases with no gene match: 1. The CDR3 here is CASSEGQGVYNEQFF. CDR3 in DNA: TGTGCCAGCAGTGAGGGACAGGGGGTCTACAATGAGCAGTTCTTC.

This clone came up a few times. The J gene is TRBJ2-7, the V gene TRBV6-1; 12 positions match TRBD2. Germline V gene data show CDR1 as MNHNS and CDR2 as SASEGT. CDR3 length: 16 amino acids. After removal of 4 bases from V and 5 bases from J, the junction contained 9 bases not matched to a gene. Here the CDR3 DNA reads TGTGCCAGCAGTGCACGTCTAGCGGGAGGGCAAAACGAGCAGTACTTC. It encodes CASSARLAGGQNEQYF.

This clone was recorded many times. The gene calls are TRBV7-9 and TRBJ2-1; 8 bases are shared with TRBD1. Germline assignment: CDR1 SEHNR and CDR2 FQNEAQ (reference sequence). With 5 bases clipped from V and 5 bases from J, the junction kept 14 bases outside the gene matches. The CDR3 extends over 17 amino acids. CDR3 in amino acids: CASSRKRTGPTNNEQFF. CDR3 in DNA: TGTGCCAGCAGCCGAAAGCGGACAGGGCCAACGAACAATGAGCAGTTCTTC.

The V and J genes are TRBV28 and TRBJ1-5, with D uncertain. The CDR3 extends over 12 amino acids. V was clipped by 7 bases and J by 8 bases, with 12 bases between them. CDR1 is MDHEN and CDR2 is SYDVKM in the germline V gene. The CDR3 spells CASIGGGEPQHF. CDR3 in DNA: TGTGCCAGCATTGGAGGAGGTGAGCCCCAGCATTTT. Variable domain in full (rest from reference TRBV28 and TRBJ1-5): DVKVTQSSRYLVKRTGEKVFLECVQDMDHENMFWYRQDPGLGLRLIYFSYDVKMKEKGDIPEGYSVSREKKERFSLILESASTNQTSMYLCASIGGGEPQHFGDGTRLSIL.

V is TRBV11-2 and J is TRBJ2-3; 14 bases match TRBD2. The trim removed 4 bases at V and 2 bases at J, leaving 2 bases unmatched. This CDR3 spans 16 amino acids. Germline CDR1 SGHAT, CDR2 FQNNGV. The chain's CDR3 is CASSSGLAGATDTQYF. CDR3 DNA sequence: TGTGCCAGCAGCTCGGGACTAGCGGGAGCCACAGATACGCAGTATTTT.

This clone came up once. V is TRBV7-8 and J is TRBJ2-7; unclear D gene. From germline, CDR1 is SGHVS and CDR2 FQNEAQ. The CDR3 length is 14 residues. V was clipped by 1 base and J by 0 bases, with 7 bases between them. In nucleotides, the CDR3 is TGTGCCAGCAGCTTAGAACAGAGCTCCTACGAGCAGTACTTC. As protein: CASSLEQSSYEQYF.